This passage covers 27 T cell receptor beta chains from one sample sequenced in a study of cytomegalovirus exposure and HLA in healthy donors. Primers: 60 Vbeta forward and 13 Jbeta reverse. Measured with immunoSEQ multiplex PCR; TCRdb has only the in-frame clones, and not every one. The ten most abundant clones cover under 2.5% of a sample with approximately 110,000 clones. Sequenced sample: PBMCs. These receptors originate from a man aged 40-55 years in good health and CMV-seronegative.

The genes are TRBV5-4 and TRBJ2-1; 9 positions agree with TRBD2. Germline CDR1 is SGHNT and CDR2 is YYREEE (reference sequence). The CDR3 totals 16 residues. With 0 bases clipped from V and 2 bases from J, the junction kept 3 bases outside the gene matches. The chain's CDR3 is CASSLDASGTYNEQFF. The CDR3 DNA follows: TGTGCCAGCAGCTTGGATGCTAGCGGGACCTACAATGAGCAGTTCTTC.

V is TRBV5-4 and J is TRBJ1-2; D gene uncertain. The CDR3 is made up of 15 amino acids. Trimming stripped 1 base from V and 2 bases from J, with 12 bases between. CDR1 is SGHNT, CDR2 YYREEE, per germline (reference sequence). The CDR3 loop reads CASSLLASGNYGYTF. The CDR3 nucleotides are TGTGCCAGCAGCTTGCTCGCATCGGGGAACTATGGCTACACCTTC.

CDR3 sequence: CASSSRGGPHTF. The CDR3 DNA sequence: TGTGCCAGCAGTTCCCGGGGAGGGCCGCACACCTTC. The chain carries TRBV6-5 and TRBJ1-2; D is ambiguous. Germline assignment: CDR1 MNHEY and CDR2 SVGAGI. The CDR3 covers 12 residues. V was cut by 4 bases and J by 12 bases, with 15 bases left in between.

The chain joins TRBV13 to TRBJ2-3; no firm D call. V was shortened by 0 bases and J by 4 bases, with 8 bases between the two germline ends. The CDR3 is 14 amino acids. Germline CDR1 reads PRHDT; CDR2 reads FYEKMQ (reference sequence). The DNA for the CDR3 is TGTGCCAGCAGCTTAGGCGGGTACGCAGATACGCAGTATTTT. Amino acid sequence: CASSLGGYADTQYF. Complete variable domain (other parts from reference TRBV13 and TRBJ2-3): AAGVIQSPRHLIKEKRETATLKCYPIPRHDTVYWYQQGPGQDPQFLISFYEKMQSDKGSIPDRFSAQQFSDYHSELNMSSLELGDSALYFCASSLGGYADTQYFGPGTRLTVL.

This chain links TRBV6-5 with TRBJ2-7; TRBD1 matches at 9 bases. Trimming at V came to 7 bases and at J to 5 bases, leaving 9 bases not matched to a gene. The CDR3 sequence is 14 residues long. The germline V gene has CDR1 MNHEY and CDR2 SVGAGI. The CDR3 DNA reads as TGTGCCAGCAAGCCGGGAGACAGGGGGAACGAGCAGTACTTC. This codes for CASKPGDRGNEQYF.

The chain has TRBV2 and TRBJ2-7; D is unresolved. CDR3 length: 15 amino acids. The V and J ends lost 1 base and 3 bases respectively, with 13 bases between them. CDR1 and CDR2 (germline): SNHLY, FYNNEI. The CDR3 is CASSEESLPNYEQYF. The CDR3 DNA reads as TGTGCCAGCAGTGAAGAGTCCCTACCCAACTACGAGCAGTACTTC.

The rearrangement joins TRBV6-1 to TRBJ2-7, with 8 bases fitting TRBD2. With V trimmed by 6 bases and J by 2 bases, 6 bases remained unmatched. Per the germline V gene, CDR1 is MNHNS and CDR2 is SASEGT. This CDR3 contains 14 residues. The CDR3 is CASSSSGSPYEQYF. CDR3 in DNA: TGTGCCAGCAGCTCAAGCGGGAGCCCCTACGAGCAGTACTTC.

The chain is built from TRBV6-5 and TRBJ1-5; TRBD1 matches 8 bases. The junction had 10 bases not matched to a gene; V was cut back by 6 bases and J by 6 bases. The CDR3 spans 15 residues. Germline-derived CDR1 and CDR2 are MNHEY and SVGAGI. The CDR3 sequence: CASRPRGRVGQPQHF. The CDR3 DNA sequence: TGTGCCAGCAGACCCAGGGGGCGCGTTGGTCAGCCCCAGCATTTT.

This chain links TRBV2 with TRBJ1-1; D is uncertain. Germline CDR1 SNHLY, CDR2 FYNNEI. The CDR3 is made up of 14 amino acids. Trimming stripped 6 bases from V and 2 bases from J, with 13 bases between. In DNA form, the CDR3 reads TGTGCCAGCAGCGAACGGCTAGACAACACTGAAGCTTTCTTT. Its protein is CASSERLDNTEAFF.

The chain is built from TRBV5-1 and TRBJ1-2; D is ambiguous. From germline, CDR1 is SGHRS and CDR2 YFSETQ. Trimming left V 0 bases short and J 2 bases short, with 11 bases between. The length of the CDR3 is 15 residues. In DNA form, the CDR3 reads TGCGCCAGCAGCTTGGGCTCATCGGGGAACTATGGCTACACCTTC. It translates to CASSLGSSGNYGYTF.

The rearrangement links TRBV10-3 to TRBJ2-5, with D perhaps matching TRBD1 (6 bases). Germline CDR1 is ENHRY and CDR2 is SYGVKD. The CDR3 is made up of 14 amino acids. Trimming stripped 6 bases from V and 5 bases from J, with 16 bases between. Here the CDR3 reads CAIRGTNPWETQYF. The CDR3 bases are TGTGCCATCAGGGGGACAAACCCATGGGAGACCCAGTACTTC.

CDR3 loop: CASSSLGGRAQNEQFF. In nucleotides, the CDR3 is TGTGCCAGCAGCTCCCTTGGGGGGAGGGCACAGAATGAGCAGTTCTTC. V is TRBV11-2 and J is TRBJ2-1; TRBD2 matches 7 bases. Germline CDR1 is SGHAT and CDR2 is FQNNGV. Germline trimming cut 4 bases from V and 7 bases from J; bases unmatched to any gene: 13. The CDR3 sequence is 16 residues long.

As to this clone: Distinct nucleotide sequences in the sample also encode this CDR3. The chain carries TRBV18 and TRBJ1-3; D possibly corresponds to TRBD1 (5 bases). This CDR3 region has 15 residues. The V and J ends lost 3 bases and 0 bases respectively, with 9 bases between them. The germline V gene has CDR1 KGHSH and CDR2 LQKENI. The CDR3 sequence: CASSPLQDSGNTIYF. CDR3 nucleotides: TGTGCCAGCTCACCTCTACAGGACTCTGGAAACACCATATATTTT.

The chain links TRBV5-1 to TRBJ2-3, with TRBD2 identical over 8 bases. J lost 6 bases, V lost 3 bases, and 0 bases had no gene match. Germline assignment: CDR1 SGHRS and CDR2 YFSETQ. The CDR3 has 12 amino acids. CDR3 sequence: CASSSGGDTQYF. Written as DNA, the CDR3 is TGCGCCAGCAGCTCGGGGGGGGATACGCAGTATTTT.

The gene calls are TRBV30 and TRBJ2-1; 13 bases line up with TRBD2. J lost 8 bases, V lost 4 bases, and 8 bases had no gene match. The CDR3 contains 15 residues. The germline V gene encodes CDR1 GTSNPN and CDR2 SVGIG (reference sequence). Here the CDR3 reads CAWTPGLAGNYEQFF. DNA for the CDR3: TGTGCCTGGACCCCGGGACTAGCGGGAAACTATGAGCAGTTCTTC.

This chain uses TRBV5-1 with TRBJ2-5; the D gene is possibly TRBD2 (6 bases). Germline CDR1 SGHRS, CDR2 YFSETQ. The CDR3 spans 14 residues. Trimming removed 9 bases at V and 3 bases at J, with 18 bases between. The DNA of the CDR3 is TGCGCCACGAAGAGGTTGGTAGCGGAAGAGACCCAGTACTTC. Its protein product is CATKRLVAEETQYF.

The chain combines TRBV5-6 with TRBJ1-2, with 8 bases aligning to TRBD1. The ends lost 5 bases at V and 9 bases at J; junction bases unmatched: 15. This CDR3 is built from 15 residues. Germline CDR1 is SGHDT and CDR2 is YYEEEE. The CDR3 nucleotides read TGTGCCAGCAGAGCCTCCAACACCGGGACAGGAAGCTACACCTTC. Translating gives CASRASNTGTGSYTF.

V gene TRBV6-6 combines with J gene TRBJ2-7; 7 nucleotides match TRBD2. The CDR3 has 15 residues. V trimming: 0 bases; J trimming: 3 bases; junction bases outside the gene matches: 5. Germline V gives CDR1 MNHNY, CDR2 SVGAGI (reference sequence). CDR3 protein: CASSYSGGSNYEQYF. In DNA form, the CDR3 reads TGTGCCAGCAGTTACTCTGGCGGGAGCAACTACGAGCAGTACTTC.

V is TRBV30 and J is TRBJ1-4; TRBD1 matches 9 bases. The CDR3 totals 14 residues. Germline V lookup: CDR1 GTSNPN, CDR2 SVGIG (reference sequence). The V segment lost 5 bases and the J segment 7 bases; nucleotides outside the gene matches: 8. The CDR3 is CAWEDRGLSEKLFF. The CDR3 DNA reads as TGTGCCTGGGAGGACAGGGGACTTAGTGAAAAACTGTTTTTT. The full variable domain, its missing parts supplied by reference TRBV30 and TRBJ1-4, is SQTIHQWPATLVQPVGSPLSLECTVEGTSNPNLYWYRQAAGRGLQLLFYSVGIGQISSEVPQNLSASRPQDRQFILSSKKLLLSDSGFYLCAWEDRGLSEKLFFGSGTQLSVL.

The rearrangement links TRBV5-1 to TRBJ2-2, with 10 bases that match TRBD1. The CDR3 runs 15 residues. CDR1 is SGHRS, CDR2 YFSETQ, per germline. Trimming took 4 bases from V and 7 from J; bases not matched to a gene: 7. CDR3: CASSGGTGEVGELFF. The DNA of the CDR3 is TGCGCCAGCAGCGGAGGGACAGGGGAGGTCGGGGAGCTGTTTTTT.

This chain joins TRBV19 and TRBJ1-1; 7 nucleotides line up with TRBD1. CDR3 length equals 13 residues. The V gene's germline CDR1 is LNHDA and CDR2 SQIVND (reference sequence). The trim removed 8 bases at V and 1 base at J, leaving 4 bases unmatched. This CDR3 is CASEGASNTEAFF. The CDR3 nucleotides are TGTGCCAGTGAGGGGGCCTCGAACACTGAAGCTTTCTTT.

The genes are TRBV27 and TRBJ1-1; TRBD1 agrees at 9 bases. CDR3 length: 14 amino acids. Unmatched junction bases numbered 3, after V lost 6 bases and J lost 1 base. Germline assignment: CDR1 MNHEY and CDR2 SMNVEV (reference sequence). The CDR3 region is CASSRDRENTEAFF. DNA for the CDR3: TGTGCCAGCAGCCGGGACAGGGAGAACACTGAAGCTTTCTTT.

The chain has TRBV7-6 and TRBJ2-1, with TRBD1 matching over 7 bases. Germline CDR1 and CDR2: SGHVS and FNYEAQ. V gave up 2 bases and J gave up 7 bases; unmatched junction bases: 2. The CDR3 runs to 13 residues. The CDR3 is CASSLQGENEQFF. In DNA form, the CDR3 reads TGTGCCAGCAGCTTACAGGGGGAGAATGAGCAGTTCTTC.

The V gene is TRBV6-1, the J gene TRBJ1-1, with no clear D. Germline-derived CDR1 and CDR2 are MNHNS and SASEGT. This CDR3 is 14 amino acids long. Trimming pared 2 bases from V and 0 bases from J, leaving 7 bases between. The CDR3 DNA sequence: TGTGCCAGCAGTGAACGGGAGCTGAACACTGAAGCTTTCTTT. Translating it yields CASSERELNTEAFF.

CDR3 sequence: CASSEWSFDGYTF. DNA for the CDR3: TGTGCCAGCAGTGAATGGAGTTTTGACGGCTACACCTTC. The chain recombines TRBV25-1 with TRBJ1-2; D uncertain. The CDR3 has 13 amino acids. V was cut by 1 base and J by 8 bases, with 11 bases left in between. Germline V gene lookup returns CDR1 MGHDK and CDR2 SYGVNS.

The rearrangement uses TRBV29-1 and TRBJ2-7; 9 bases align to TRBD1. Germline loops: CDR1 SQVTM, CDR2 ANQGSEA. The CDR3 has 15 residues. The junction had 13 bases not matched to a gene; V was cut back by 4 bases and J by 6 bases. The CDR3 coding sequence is TGCAGCGTTGGTGGTACACAGGGGGCTCCAGGCGAGCAGTACTTC. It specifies CSVGGTQGAPGEQYF.

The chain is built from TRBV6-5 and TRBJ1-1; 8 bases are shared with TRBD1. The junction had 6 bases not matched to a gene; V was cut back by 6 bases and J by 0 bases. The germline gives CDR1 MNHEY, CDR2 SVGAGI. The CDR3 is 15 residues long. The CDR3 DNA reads TGTGCCAGCAGCCCTAGGGACAGGTTGAACACTGAAGCTTTCTTT. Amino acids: CASSPRDRLNTEAFF.